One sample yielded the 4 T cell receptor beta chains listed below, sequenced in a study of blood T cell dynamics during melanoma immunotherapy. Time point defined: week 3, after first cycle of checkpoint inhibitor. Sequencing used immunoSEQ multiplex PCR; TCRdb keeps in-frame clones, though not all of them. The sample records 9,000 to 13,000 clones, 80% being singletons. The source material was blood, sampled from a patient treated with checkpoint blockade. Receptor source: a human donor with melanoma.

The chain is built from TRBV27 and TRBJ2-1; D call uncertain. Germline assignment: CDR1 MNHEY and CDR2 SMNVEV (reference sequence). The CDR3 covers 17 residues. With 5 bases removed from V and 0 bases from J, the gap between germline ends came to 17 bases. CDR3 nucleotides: TGTGCCAGCAGTCCAATGTCGCTGAAAAGCTCCTACAATGAGCAGTTCTTC. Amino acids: CASSPMSLKSSYNEQFF.

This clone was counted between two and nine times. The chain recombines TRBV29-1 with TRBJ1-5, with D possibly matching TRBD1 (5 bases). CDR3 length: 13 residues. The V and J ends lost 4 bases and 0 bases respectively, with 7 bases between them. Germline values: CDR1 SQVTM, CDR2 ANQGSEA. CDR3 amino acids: CSVAGPSNQPQHF. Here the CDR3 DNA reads TGCAGCGTTGCGGGACCTAGCAATCAGCCCCAGCATTTT.

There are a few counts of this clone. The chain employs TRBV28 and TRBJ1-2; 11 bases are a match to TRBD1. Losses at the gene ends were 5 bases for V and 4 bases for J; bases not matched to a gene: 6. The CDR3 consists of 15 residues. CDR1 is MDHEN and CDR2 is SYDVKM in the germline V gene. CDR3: CASSPRTGGLYGYTF. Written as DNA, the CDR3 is TGTGCCAGCAGTCCACGGACAGGGGGCCTCTATGGCTACACCTTC.

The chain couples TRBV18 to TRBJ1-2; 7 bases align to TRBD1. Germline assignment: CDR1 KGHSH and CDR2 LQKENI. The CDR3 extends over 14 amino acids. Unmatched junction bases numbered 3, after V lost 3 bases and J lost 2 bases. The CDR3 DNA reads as TGTGCCAGCTCACCGGAGACAGGGAACTATGGCTACACCTTC. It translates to CASSPETGNYGYTF.